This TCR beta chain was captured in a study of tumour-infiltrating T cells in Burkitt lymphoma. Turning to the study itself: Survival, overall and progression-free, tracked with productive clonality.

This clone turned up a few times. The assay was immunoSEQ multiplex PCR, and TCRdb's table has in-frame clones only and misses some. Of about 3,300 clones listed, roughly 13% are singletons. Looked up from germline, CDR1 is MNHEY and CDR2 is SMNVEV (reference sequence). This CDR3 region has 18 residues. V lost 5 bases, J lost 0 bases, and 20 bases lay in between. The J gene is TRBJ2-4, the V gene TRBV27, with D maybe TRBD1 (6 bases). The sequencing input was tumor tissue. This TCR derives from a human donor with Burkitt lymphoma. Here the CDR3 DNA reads TGTGCCAGCAGTATCACCGGGACACTAACGCTAGCCAAAAACATTCAGTACTTC. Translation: CASSITGTLTLAKNIQYF.